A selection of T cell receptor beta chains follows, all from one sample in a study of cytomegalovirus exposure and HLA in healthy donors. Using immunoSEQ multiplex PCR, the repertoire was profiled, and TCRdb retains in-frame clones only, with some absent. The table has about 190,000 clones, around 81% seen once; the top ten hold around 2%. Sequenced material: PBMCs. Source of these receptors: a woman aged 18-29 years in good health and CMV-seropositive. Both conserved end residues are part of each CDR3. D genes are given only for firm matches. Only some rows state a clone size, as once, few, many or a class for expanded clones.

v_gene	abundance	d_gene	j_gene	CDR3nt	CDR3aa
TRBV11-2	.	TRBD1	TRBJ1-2	TGTGCCAGCAGCTTAAGAAGCACAGGGGATGGTCATGGCTACACCTTC	CASSLRSTGDGHGYTF
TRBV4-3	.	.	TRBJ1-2	TGCGCCAGCAGCCACCTCGAAGGGGATGGCTACACCTTC	CASSHLEGDGYTF
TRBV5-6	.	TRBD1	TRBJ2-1	TGTGCCAGCGTGGGCGCCCGGACAGGCTCTCCTGAGCAGTTCTTC	CASVGARTGSPEQFF
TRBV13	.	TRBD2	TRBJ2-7	TGTGCCAGCAGCCGGACTAGCGGGTTTTACGAGCAGTACTTC	CASSRTSGFYEQYF
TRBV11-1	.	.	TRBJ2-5	TGTGCCAGCAGCCCCCGACTAGACCTCTTAGGGGAGACCCAGTACTTC	CASSPRLDLLGETQYF
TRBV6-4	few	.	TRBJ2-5	TGTGCCAGCAGTAGAGAGACTCAAGAGACCCAGTACTTC	CASSRETQETQYF
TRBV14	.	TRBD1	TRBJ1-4	TGTGCCAGCAGCCCGACAGGGGGAGAAAAACTGTTTTTT	CASSPTGGEKLFF
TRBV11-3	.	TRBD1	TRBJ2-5	TGTGCCAGCAGCACCGGACAGGGGGCATTGTTAGAGACCCAGTACTTC	CASSTGQGALLETQYF
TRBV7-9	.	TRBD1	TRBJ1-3	TGTGCCAGCAGCTTATTCGGACAGGGAGGAAACACCATATATTTT	CASSLFGQGGNTIYF
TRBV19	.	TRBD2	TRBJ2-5	TGTGCCAGTAAGTCGGGCGGAGCGGGGGCCCAAGAGACCCAGTACTTC	CASKSGGAGAQETQYF
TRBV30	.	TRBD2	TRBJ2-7	TGTGCCTGGAGTGTCTCCTGGGGGGGAATTCACTTC	CAWSVSWGGIHF
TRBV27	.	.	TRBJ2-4	TGTGCCAGCGCACCGTCAACAGGGTCACTTAACATTCAGTACTTC	CASAPSTGSLNIQYF
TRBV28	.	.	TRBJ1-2	TGTGCCAGCAGTTTGGAGGGATATGGCTACACCTTC	CASSLEGYGYTF
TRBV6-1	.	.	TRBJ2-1	TGTGCCAGCACGACAGTCCGGGTCGATGAGCAGTTCTTC	CASTTVRVDEQFF
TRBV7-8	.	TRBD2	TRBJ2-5	TGTGCCAGCGGGACCAGCGGGGGGGTAAAAACAGAGACCCAGTACTTC	CASGTSGGVKTETQYF
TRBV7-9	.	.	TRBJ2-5	TGTGCCAGCAGCTTAGTTGGTAGGGGAGAGACCCAGTACTTC	CASSLVGRGETQYF
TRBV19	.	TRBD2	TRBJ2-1	TGTGCCAGTAGTTCTTCTAGCGGGGCCTTGGATGAGCAGTTCTTC	CASSSSSGALDEQFF
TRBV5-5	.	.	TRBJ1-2	TGTGCCAGCAGCTTGACCCCCTACGACAGGACTGGCTACACCTTC	CASSLTPYDRTGYTF
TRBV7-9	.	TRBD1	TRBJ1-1	TGTGCCAGCAGCTTGAAGGGGGCAGCTACTGAAGCTTTCTTT	CASSLKGAATEAFF
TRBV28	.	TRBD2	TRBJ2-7	TGTGCCAGCAGCCCTAATCTGGCCGGGGGGTACGAGCAGTACTTC	CASSPNLAGGYEQYF
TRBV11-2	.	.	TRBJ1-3	TGTGCCAGCAGCAAAAACCGGGTGGCCTCTGGAAACACCATATATTTT	CASSKNRVASGNTIYF
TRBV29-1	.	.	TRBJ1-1	TGCAGCGTTGCTGTCCTGAACACTGAAGCTTTCTTT	CSVAVLNTEAFF
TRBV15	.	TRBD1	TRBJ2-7	TGTGCCACCAGCAGACCCGGCGGACAGGTCTACGAGCAGTACTTC	CATSRPGGQVYEQYF
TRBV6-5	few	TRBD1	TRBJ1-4	TGTGCCAGCAGTTCAGACGGGACAGCAACTAATGAAAAACTGTTTTTT	CASSSDGTATNEKLFF
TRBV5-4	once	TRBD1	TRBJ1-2	TGTGCCAGCAGCTTGGTCGGACAGGGCCAGGGCTACACCTTC	CASSLVGQGQGYTF
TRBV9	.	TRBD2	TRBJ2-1	TGTGCCAGCAGCGCTAGCGGGGGGGCCCTAAATGAGCAGTTCTTC	CASSASGGALNEQFF
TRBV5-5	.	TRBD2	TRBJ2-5	TGTGCCAGCAGCTTGCTGGGGGCGGGGGGTATAAGGGAGACCCAGTACTTC	CASSLLGAGGIRETQYF
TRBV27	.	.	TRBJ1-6	TGTGCCAGCAGTTTAGCGGGATGGAACTCACCCCTCCACTTT	CASSLAGWNSPLHF
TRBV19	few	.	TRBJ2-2	TGTGCCAGTAGTGTAGCGGCGAACACCGGGGAGCTGTTTTTT	CASSVAANTGELFF
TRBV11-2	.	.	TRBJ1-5	TGTGCCAGCAGCTTGGGGGGACAGCCCCAGCATTTT	CASSLGGQPQHF
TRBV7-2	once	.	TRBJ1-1	TGTGCCAGCAGCTTAGCGGGGGGACGGGGGACTGAAGCTTTCTTT	CASSLAGGRGTEAFF
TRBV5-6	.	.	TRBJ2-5	TGTGCCAGCAGCTTTCTCGGCGGGGAAGAGACCCAGTACTTC	CASSFLGGEETQYF
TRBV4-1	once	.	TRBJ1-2	TGCGCCAGCAGCCAAGAACCAGCGTGGTATGGCTACACCTTC	CASSQEPAWYGYTF
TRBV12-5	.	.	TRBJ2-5	TGTGCTAGTGGTTTGGAGGGACTTACAGAGACCCAGTACTTC	CASGLEGLTETQYF
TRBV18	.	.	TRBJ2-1	TGTGCCAGCTCAGAACTCTTATCGGGGGAAGGATCCTACAATGAGCAGTTCTTC	CASSELLSGEGSYNEQFF
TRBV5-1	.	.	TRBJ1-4	TGCGCCAGCAGCTTGGGGCCCCAGGGAGGCGATGAAAAACTGTTTTTT	CASSLGPQGGDEKLFF
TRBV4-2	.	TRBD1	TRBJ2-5	TGTGCCAGCAGCCAAGAGGGCAGGGGGGAGACCCAGTACTTC	CASSQEGRGETQYF
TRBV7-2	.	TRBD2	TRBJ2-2	TGTGCCAGCAGCTTAGCCGGGGGGGAAGGGGAGCTGTTTTTT	CASSLAGGEGELFF
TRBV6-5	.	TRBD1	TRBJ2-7	TGTGCCAGCAGTTACTCGGGGACAGGTCCCTACGAGCAGTACTTC	CASSYSGTGPYEQYF
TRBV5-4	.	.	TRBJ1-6	TGTGCCAGCAGTCGTGACAGTACGAGCTCCTATAATTCACCCCTCCACTTT	CASSRDSTSSYNSPLHF
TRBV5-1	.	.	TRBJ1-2	TGCGCCAGCAGCTTGGGTGGCACTAACTATGGCTACACCTTC	CASSLGGTNYGYTF
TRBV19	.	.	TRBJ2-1	TGTGCCAGTAGGACTAGGATGTATGAGCAGTTCTTC	CASRTRMYEQFF
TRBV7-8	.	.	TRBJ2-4	TGTGCCAGCAGCCCCCCTTTAAGCGCCAAAAACATTCAGTACTTC	CASSPPLSAKNIQYF
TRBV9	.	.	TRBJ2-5	TGTGCCAGCAGCGTAGACATCTCGCAGACCCAGTACTTC	CASSVDISQTQYF
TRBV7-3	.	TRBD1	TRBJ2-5	TGTGCCAGCAGACCCGGACAGGGAATCCCGTACCAAGAGACCCAGTACTTC	CASRPGQGIPYQETQYF
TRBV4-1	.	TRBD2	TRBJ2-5	TGCGCCAGCAGCCAGCTAGCGGGGGGCCAAGAGACCCAGTACTTC	CASSQLAGGQETQYF
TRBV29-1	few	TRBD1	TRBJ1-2	TGCAGCGTTGAAAGGGGGCAGGATGGCTACACCTTC	CSVERGQDGYTF
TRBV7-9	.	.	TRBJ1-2	TGTGCCAGCAGCTTAGCGATAACAGGGCCCTATGGCTACACCTTC	CASSLAITGPYGYTF
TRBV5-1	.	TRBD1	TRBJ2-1	TGCGCCAGCAGCCCGGTTTTGACAGGGACCAATGAGCAGTTCTTC	CASSPVLTGTNEQFF
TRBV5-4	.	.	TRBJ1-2	TGTGCCAGCAGCTTGCGCGGGGAACGGGGCTACACCTTC	CASSLRGERGYTF
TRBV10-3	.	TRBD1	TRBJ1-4	TGTGCCATCAGTGAGAGGGGACAGGGAGGTGAAAAACTGTTTTTT	CAISERGQGGEKLFF
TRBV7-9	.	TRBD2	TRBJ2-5	TGTGCCAGCAGCTTAGCCGGCGGGAGGGAGACCCAGTACTTC	CASSLAGGRETQYF
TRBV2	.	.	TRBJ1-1	TGTGCCAGCAGCCACCCCCCCAGGCGGGCTGAAGCTTTCTTT	CASSHPPRRAEAFF
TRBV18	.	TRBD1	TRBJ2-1	TGTGCCAGCTCACCCAGTCATGTCGGGACAGGGTCCCACAATGAGCAGTTCTTC	CASSPSHVGTGSHNEQFF
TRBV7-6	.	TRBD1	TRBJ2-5	TGTGCCAGCAGCTTGGGACAGTGGATCGCGCAGACCCAGTACTTC	CASSLGQWIAQTQYF